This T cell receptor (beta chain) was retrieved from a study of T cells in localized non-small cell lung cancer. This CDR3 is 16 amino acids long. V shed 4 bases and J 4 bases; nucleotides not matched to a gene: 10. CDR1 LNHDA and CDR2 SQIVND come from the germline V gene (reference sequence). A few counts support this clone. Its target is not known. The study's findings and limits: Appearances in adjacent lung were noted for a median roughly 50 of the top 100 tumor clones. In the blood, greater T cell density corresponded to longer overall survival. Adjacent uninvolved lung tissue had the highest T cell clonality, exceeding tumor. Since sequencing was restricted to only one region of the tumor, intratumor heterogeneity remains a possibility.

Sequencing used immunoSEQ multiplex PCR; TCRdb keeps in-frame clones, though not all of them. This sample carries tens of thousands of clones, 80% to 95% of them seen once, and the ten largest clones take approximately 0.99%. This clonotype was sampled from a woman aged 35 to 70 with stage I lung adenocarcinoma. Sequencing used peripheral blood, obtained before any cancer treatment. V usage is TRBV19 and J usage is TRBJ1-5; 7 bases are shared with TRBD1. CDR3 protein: CASSTPQTGRNQPQHF. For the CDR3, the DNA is TGTGCCAGTAGTACTCCCCAGACAGGGAGGAATCAGCCCCAGCATTTT. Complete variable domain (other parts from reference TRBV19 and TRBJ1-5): DGGITQSPKYLFRKEGQNVTLSCEQNLNHDAMYWYRQDPGQGLRLIYYSQIVNDFQKGDIAEGYSVSREKKESFPLTVTSAQKNPTAFYLCASSTPQTGRNQPQHFGDGTRLSIL.